This TCR beta chain was profiled in a study of cytomegalovirus exposure and HLA in healthy donors. As for the study in general: A subsequent analysis stated that the 120 or so validation repertoires were run on the same platform as the roughly 620 first-cohort repertoires. Points from the study as a whole: The authors listed roughly 150 TCR beta chains as cytomegalovirus-associated. Specific recognition of CMV antigens was confirmed in vitro for three chains (all CMV-associated).

The CDR3 has 14 amino acids. Germline CDR1 reads MNHNS; CDR2 reads SASEGT. Trimming left V 1 base short and J 10 bases short, with 11 bases between. TCRdb's table, derived via immunoSEQ multiplex PCR, lists solely in-frame clones and lacks some. The table lists 110,000 or so clones, approximately 96% of them singletons, with 0.67% in the top ten. Separation from the approximately 660-subject first cohort characterized the approximately 120-subject validation cohort, to which the donors belonged. As for this clone: Its antigen is undetermined.

The source of this sequence is a young woman in good health and CMV-seronegative. The rearrangement uses TRBV6-1 and TRBJ1-6, with TRBD1 as a possible D gene (6 bases). Material for sequencing was PBMCs. CDR3 protein: CASSEVGRGSPLHF. The CDR3 DNA follows: TGTGCCAGCAGTGAAGTGGGCAGGGGATCACCCCTCCACTTT.